Listed below are T cell receptor beta chains from one sample, sequenced in a study of blood T cell repertoires in COVID-19. Assay used: immunoSEQ multiplex PCR; TCRdb lists only in-frame clones, some missing. Of nearly 200,000 clones detected, roughly 80% appear once; the ten largest clones hold roughly 7%. Source material: PBMCs or T cells enriched from blood (not recorded which). The receptors were gathered from a man aged 40-49 years who had recovered from COVID-19. Both conserved end residues are part of each CDR3. A D gene is named only where the DNA matches it firmly. Only part of the rows carry a size: once, few, many, or a class if the clone is expanded.

TRBV24-1	NA	NA	TRBJ1-5	14	CATSVSGTNQPQHF	TGTGCCACCAGTGTCTCGGGAACTAATCAGCCCCAGCATTTT
TRBV5-1	NA	TRBD2	TRBJ2-1	16	CASSLVAGVRYNEQFF	TGCGCCAGCAGCTTGGTAGCGGGGGTGCGCTACAATGAGCAGTTCTTC
TRBV28	NA	NA	TRBJ1-1	14	CASSLGAQGTEAFF	TGTGCCAGCAGTTTGGGGGCGCAAGGCACTGAAGCTTTCTTT
TRBV3-1/TRBV3-2	NA	NA	TRBJ1-2	15	CASSQGVASAYGYTF	TGTGCCAGCAGCCAAGGGGTAGCGAGTGCCTATGGCTACACCTTC
TRBV4-2	few	NA	TRBJ2-2	15	CASSQDAQAMGELFF	TGTGCCAGCAGCCAAGATGCACAGGCCATGGGGGAGCTGTTTTTT
TRBV5-1	NA	NA	TRBJ1-6	13	CASSLQENSPLHF	TGCGCCAGCAGCTTGCAAGAGAATTCACCCCTCCACTTT
TRBV28	NA	NA	TRBJ1-1	15	CASSLPKQGYTEAFF	TGTGCCAGCAGTTTACCGAAGCAGGGGTACACTGAAGCTTTCTTT
TRBV15	few	NA	TRBJ1-2	16	CATSRGAGAIDYGYTF	TGTGCCACCAGCAGAGGGGCAGGGGCTATTGACTATGGCTACACCTTC
TRBV6-5	NA	NA	TRBJ1-1	14	CASSRTAQNTEAFF	TGTGCCAGCAGTCGGACAGCTCAGAACACTGAAGCTTTCTTT
TRBV10-1	NA	TRBD1	TRBJ2-7	15	CASSEKDRVDYEQYF	TGCGCCAGCAGTGAGAAAGACAGGGTCGACTACGAGCAGTACTTC
TRBV5-4	NA	TRBD1	TRBJ1-1	14	CASSIGQGNTEAFF	TGTGCCAGCAGCATCGGACAGGGGAACACTGAAGCTTTCTTT
TRBV4-1	NA	TRBD1	TRBJ1-6	16	CASSQTRGRRDSPLHF	TGCGCCAGCAGCCAAACGAGGGGGCGACGGGATTCACCCCTCCACTTT
TRBV9	NA	NA	TRBJ1-2	11	CASSGGFGYTF	TGTGCCAGCAGCGGAGGGTTTGGCTACACCTTC
TRBV5-4	NA	NA	TRBJ2-2	13	CASSLLSTGELFF	TGTGCCAGCAGCTTGTTGAGCACCGGGGAGCTGTTTTTT
TRBV7-6	NA	TRBD1	TRBJ2-7	15	CASSLSDRSSYEQYF	TGTGCCAGCAGCTTATCGGACAGGAGCTCCTACGAGCAGTACTTC
TRBV14	NA	NA	TRBJ1-3	12	CASSQYGDTIYF	TGTGCCAGCAGCCAATACGGAGACACCATATATTTT
TRBV30	NA	TRBD1	TRBJ1-5	14	CAWSLQGAYQPQHF	TGTGCCTGGAGTCTACAGGGGGCCTATCAGCCCCAGCATTTT
TRBV6-2/TRBV6-3	once	NA	TRBJ2-7	16	CASSRPSAGQFYEQYF	TGTGCCAGCAGCCGACCATCCGCGGGACAGTTCTACGAGCAGTACTTC
TRBV27	NA	NA	TRBJ1-5	17	CASSPLPWGHSNQPQHF	TGTGCCAGCAGCCCTTTGCCGTGGGGACACAGCAATCAGCCCCAGCATTTT
TRBV7-9	NA	NA	TRBJ2-3	16	CASSLIQSNAMDTQYF	TGTGCCAGCAGCTTAATACAATCAAACGCCATGGATACGCAGTATTTT
TRBV6-5	NA	TRBD1	TRBJ2-3	14	CASGETGFYDTQYF	TGTGCCAGCGGGGAGACAGGGTTTTACGATACGCAGTATTTT
TRBV2	NA	TRBD2	TRBJ2-7	15	CASSGLAVLSYEQYF	TGTGCCAGCAGTGGACTAGCCGTCCTTTCCTACGAGCAGTACTTC
TRBV3-1/TRBV3-2	NA	TRBD2	TRBJ2-7	15	CASSQDMGGRYEQYF	TGTGCCAGCAGCCAAGATATGGGAGGGCGCTACGAGCAGTACTTC
TRBV7-2	NA	TRBD1	TRBJ1-6	16	CASSTGQGSYNSPLHF	TGTGCCAGCAGCACGGGACAGGGGTCCTATAATTCACCCCTCCACTTT
TRBV5-1	NA	NA	TRBJ1-1	16	CASSALIGGRNTEAFF	TGCGCCAGCAGCGCCTTGATTGGAGGTAGGAACACTGAAGCTTTCTTT
TRBV7-8	once	NA	TRBJ2-7	15	CASSRTSGSRGEQYF	TGTGCCAGCAGCCGAACCTCAGGGTCTAGAGGCGAGCAGTACTTC
TRBV5-4	NA	TRBD2	TRBJ2-2	17	CASSAPGLAGGPGELFF	TGTGCCAGCAGCGCCCCGGGACTAGCGGGGGGGCCCGGGGAGCTGTTTTTT
TRBV27	few	NA	TRBJ1-5	16	CASSPSGGLGNQPQHF	TGTGCCAGCAGTCCCTCCGGAGGGCTGGGCAATCAGCCCCAGCATTTT
TRBV2	NA	TRBD2	TRBJ2-3	15	CASSRLAGAPDTQYF	TGTGCCAGCAGTCGACTAGCGGGGGCGCCAGATACGCAGTATTTT
TRBV9	NA	TRBD1	TRBJ1-1	14	CASSTGQGRVEAFF	TGTGCCAGCAGCACGGGACAGGGTCGGGTTGAAGCTTTCTTT
TRBV7-9	many	TRBD2	TRBJ2-2	17	CASRLAGLAGDIGELFF	TGTGCCAGCAGGCTAGCGGGCCTAGCGGGGGATATCGGGGAGCTGTTTTTT
TRBV7-9	NA	NA	TRBJ1-4	13	CASSAPPREKLFF	TGTGCCAGCAGTGCTCCCCCGAGAGAAAAACTGTTTTTT
TRBV19	NA	TRBD1	TRBJ1-1	13	CASSRTGRTEAFF	TGTGCCAGTAGTCGGACAGGGAGGACTGAAGCTTTCTTT
TRBV7-9	NA	NA	TRBJ2-2	15	CASSLDGGRTGELFF	TGTGCCAGCAGCTTAGACGGGGGTAGAACCGGGGAGCTGTTTTTT
TRBV6-2/TRBV6-3	NA	NA	TRBJ1-5	20	CASSYSILGGGFFSNQPQHF	TGTGCCAGCAGTTACTCTATCTTGGGCGGGGGTTTCTTTAGCAATCAGCCCCAGCATTTT
TRBV18	once	NA	TRBJ2-4	15	CASSPGRDGKNIQYF	TGTGCCAGCTCACCCGGCAGGGATGGCAAAAACATTCAGTACTTC
TRBV27	NA	NA	TRBJ1-2	16	CASSFGTGPYFFGYTF	TGTGCCAGCAGTTTCGGAACAGGGCCGTATTTTTTTGGCTACACCTTC
TRBV7-9	NA	TRBD2	TRBJ2-3	15	CASRLTSGTGGTQYF	TGTGCCAGCAGGCTGACTAGCGGCACGGGCGGTACGCAGTATTTT
TRBV3-1/TRBV3-2	NA	TRBD1	TRBJ1-1	15	CASSLYYRGPTEAFF	TGTGCCAGCAGCCTCTACTACAGGGGGCCCACTGAAGCTTTCTTT
TRBV10-3	NA	NA	TRBJ2-2	14	CAIRSAGNTGELFF	TGTGCCATCAGGTCTGCAGGGAACACCGGGGAGCTGTTTTTT